The next 29 T cell receptor beta chains were all read from a single sample in a study of cytomegalovirus exposure and HLA in healthy donors. In the PCR, 60 Vbeta and 13 Jbeta primers were used. Profiling relied on immunoSEQ multiplex PCR, and the TCRdb table lists in-frame clones only, not all of them. The sample holds under 65,000 clones. Sequenced sample: PBMCs. These receptor sequences come from a woman under 40 in good health and CMV-seropositive.

The CDR3 loop reads CASRRLAGDEQYF. The CDR3 region has the DNA TGTGCCAGCAGACGTCTAGCGGGAGACGAGCAGTACTTC. The chain links TRBV6-1 to TRBJ2-7; 10 nucleotides agree with TRBD2. Per the germline V gene, CDR1 is MNHNS and CDR2 is SASEGT. The trim removed 6 bases at V and 5 bases at J, leaving 4 bases unmatched. The CDR3 contains 13 residues.

Written as DNA, the CDR3 is TGTGCCAGCAGCTTCGACGGGAAGAACTATGGCTACACCTTC. Translation: CASSFDGKNYGYTF. The chain has TRBV5-6 and TRBJ1-2; D call uncertain. The germline gives CDR1 SGHDT, CDR2 YYEEEE. The CDR3 spans 14 residues. The ends were cut back, 2 bases at V and 2 bases at J, with 10 bases in the middle.

The chain has TRBV4-2 and TRBJ1-1; a weak D match, TRBD1 (5 bases). The germline V and J ends were trimmed by 0 bases and 7 bases, with 18 bases remaining between them. The V gene's germline CDR1 is LGHNA and CDR2 YNFKEQ. The length of the CDR3 is 16 residues. CDR3 bases: TGTGCCAGCAGCCAAGATCAGACAGCGCCCGACTTTGAAGCTTTCTTT. Residues: CASSQDQTAPDFEAFF.

The chain is built from TRBV9 and TRBJ2-4; 10 positions agree with TRBD2. The J segment lost 3 bases and the V segment lost 0 bases, leaving 0 bases of the junction unmatched. The germline CDR1 and CDR2 sequences are SGDLS and YYNGEE. The CDR3 contains 15 residues. CDR3 amino acids: CASSVASGGKNIQYF. CDR3 nucleotide sequence: TGTGCCAGCAGCGTAGCTAGCGGGGGCAAAAACATTCAGTACTTC.

J is TRBJ2-7 and V is TRBV10-3, with D possibly TRBD1 on 7 matching bases. There are 12 residues in the CDR3. The V end was cut by 9 bases, the J end by 4 bases, with 13 bases between. The germline V gene has CDR1 ENHRY and CDR2 SYGVKD. The CDR3 protein is CAIRDSGYEQYF. CDR3 nucleotides: TGTGCCATTAGGGACAGCGGGTACGAGCAGTACTTC.

The V call is TRBV6-1, the J call TRBJ1-2, with D possibly being TRBD1 (5 bases). This CDR3 spans 12 amino acids. V shed 1 base and J shed 14 bases, with 14 bases lying between them. Looked up from germline, CDR1 is MNHNS and CDR2 is SASEGT. The CDR3: CASSEDRTSGTF. CDR3 coding DNA: TGTGCCAGCAGTGAAGATCGGACAAGTGGTACCTTC.

J is TRBJ2-2 and V is TRBV2; D not resolved. This CDR3 comprises 12 residues. CDR1 SNHLY and CDR2 FYNNEI come from the germline V gene. Trimming pared 4 bases from V and 4 bases from J, leaving 4 bases between. CDR3 sequence (DNA): TGTGCCAGCAGTGTCGTCACCGGGGAGCTGTTTTTT. Its translation is CASSVVTGELFF.

This sequence joins TRBV4-1 and TRBJ1-4, with a possible D match to TRBD1 (5 bases). The CDR3 has 13 amino acids. V shed 3 bases and J shed 3 bases, with 5 bases lying between them. Germline-derived CDR1 and CDR2 are MGHRA and YSYEKL. CDR3: CASSQTANEKLFF. The CDR3 region has the DNA TGCGCCAGCAGCCAGACAGCTAATGAAAAACTGTTTTTT.

The rearrangement joins TRBV27 to TRBJ1-2; TRBD1 might be the D (6 bases). V was cut by 0 bases and J by 4 bases, with 15 bases left in between. The CDR3 is 16 amino acids. Germline CDR1 and CDR2: MNHEY and SMNVEV (reference sequence). Here the CDR3 DNA reads TGTGCCAGCAGTTTATCTTTACCCAGGGGCACCTATGGCTACACCTTC. Protein sequence: CASSLSLPRGTYGYTF.

In the case of this clone: This same CDR3 is encoded by further DNA sequences in the sample. The chain uses TRBV9 and TRBJ1-1; possibly TRBD1 for D (6 bases). Germline loops: CDR1 SGDLS, CDR2 YYNGEE. V shed 2 bases and J shed 7 bases, with 9 bases lying between them. The CDR3 runs to 12 residues. CDR3 nucleotide sequence: TGTGCCAGCAGCGTCCCAGGGGTTGAAGCTTTCTTT. Protein: CASSVPGVEAFF.

The J gene is TRBJ2-3, the V gene TRBV12-5; D possibly corresponds to TRBD1 (6 bases). Germline loops: CDR1 LGHNT, CDR2 FRNRAP. The V gene lost 8 bases and the J gene lost 6 bases, with 18 bases spanning the gap. This CDR3 comprises 14 residues. The CDR3 region has the DNA TGTGCTAGTCAGTTGGACAGCGCTGAGGATACGCAGTATTTT. Its protein is CASQLDSAEDTQYF. Full variable domain (remainder filled in from reference TRBV12-5 and TRBJ2-3): DARVTQTPRHKVTEMGQEVTMRCQPILGHNTVFWYRQTMMQGLELLAYFRNRAPLDDSGMPKDRFSAEMPDATLATLKIQPSEPRDSAVYFCASQLDSAEDTQYFGPGTRLTVL.

The V and J genes are TRBV2 and TRBJ2-7, with TRBD1 identical over 9 bases. V dropped 5 bases and J dropped 3; count of bases not matched to a gene: 5. CDR1 and CDR2 (germline): SNHLY, FYNNEI. The CDR3 contains 14 residues. CDR3 sequence (DNA): TGTGCCAGCAGTCGGACAGGGGTGGACTACGAGCAGTACTTC. This sequence encodes CASSRTGVDYEQYF.

The chain has TRBV5-1 and TRBJ2-7; D call uncertain. Germline V CDR1 and CDR2: SGHRS, YFSETQ. The CDR3 spans 15 residues. Trimming removed 2 bases at V and 7 bases at J, with 19 bases between. The CDR3 DNA reads as TGCGCCAGCAGCTTCTCCTTCCAAACGTCACTGGAGCAGTACTTC. This gives the protein CASSFSFQTSLEQYF.

J is TRBJ1-1 and V is TRBV25-1; weak D call: TRBD1 (5 bases). CDR3 length: 13 residues. Germline-derived CDR1 and CDR2 are MGHDK and SYGVNS. Deletions cut 10 bases from V and 1 base from J, with 13 bases between. DNA of the CDR3: TGTGCCACCGCGGTAGGGGAGAACACTGAAGCTTTCTTT. Its protein is CATAVGENTEAFF.

J is TRBJ2-5 and V is TRBV5-6, with TRBD2 matching 10 bases. Germline values: CDR1 SGHDT, CDR2 YYEEEE. The V gene end was trimmed by 2 bases and the J gene end by 5 bases; junction bases not matched to a gene: 9. The CDR3 totals 16 residues. The CDR3 spells CASSFLSSGGWETQYF. The DNA for the CDR3 is TGTGCCAGCAGCTTTCTTTCTAGCGGGGGTTGGGAGACCCAGTACTTC.

The gene calls are TRBV5-6 and TRBJ2-5, with 7 bases identical to TRBD1. The CDR3 runs to 17 residues. CDR1 and CDR2 from the germline V gene are SGHDT and YYEEEE. J gave up 1 base and V 0 bases, and 9 bases lay outside the gene matches. The CDR3 here is CASSLVLQGPIQETQYF. For the CDR3, the DNA is TGTGCCAGCAGCTTGGTCTTACAGGGGCCGATCCAAGAGACCCAGTACTTC.

Remarks on this clone: The junction differs from germline at one of its ends, possibly a read error. The J gene is TRBJ2-5, the V gene TRBV30; D uncertain. Germline V CDR1 and CDR2: GTSNPN, SVGIG (reference sequence). The CDR3 runs 12 residues. The CDR3 loop reads CAWSSIQENQYF. In nucleotides, the CDR3 is TGTGCCTGGAGCTCGATCCAAGAGAACCAGTACTTC.

The chain employs TRBV25-1 and TRBJ1-2; tentatively, D is TRBD1 (6 bases). Trimming cost V 7 bases and J 6 bases, with 9 bases left between them. This CDR3 has 11 residues. Germline loops: CDR1 MGHDK, CDR2 SYGVNS. The CDR3 coding sequence is TGTGCCAGCACAGGGACAAATGGCTACACCTTC. Translation: CASTGTNGYTF.

The chain joins TRBV9 to TRBJ2-5; TRBD1 might be the D (6 bases). V gave up 3 bases and J gave up 0 bases, with 18 bases separating them. The V gene's germline CDR1 is SGDLS and CDR2 YYNGEE. The CDR3 covers 17 residues. CDR3: CASSEGVRAEYQETQYF. As DNA, the CDR3 is TGTGCCAGCAGCGAGGGGGTGAGAGCAGAGTACCAAGAGACCCAGTACTTC.

The rearrangement links TRBV2 to TRBJ2-1; D unresolved. Trimming cost V 2 bases and J 14 bases, with 16 bases left between them. Germline loops: CDR1 SNHLY, CDR2 FYNNEI. This CDR3 spans 13 amino acids. CDR3 protein: CASSESKVSREFF. As DNA, the CDR3 is TGTGCCAGCAGTGAAAGTAAGGTATCCCGGGAGTTCTTC.

V is TRBV11-2 and J is TRBJ2-7; D uncertain. The CDR3 has 12 amino acids. The germline gives CDR1 SGHAT, CDR2 FQNNGV. The V gene lost 1 base and the J gene lost 3 bases, with 4 bases spanning the gap. The CDR3 nucleotides read TGTGCCAGCAGCTTAGGCAGCTACGAGCAGTACTTC. It yields the protein CASSLGSYEQYF.

The V gene is TRBV19, the J gene TRBJ2-7, with D possibly matching TRBD1 (7 bases). CDR1 LNHDA and CDR2 SQIVND come from the germline V gene (reference sequence). The CDR3 covers 14 residues. The ends were cut back, 6 bases at V and 2 bases at J, with 14 bases in the middle. DNA for the CDR3: TGTGCCAGTAGATCTGACAGGGAGGCCTACGAGCAGTACTTC. This codes for CASRSDREAYEQYF. Variable domain in full (rest from reference TRBV19 and TRBJ2-7): DGGITQSPKYLFRKEGQNVTLSCEQNLNHDAMYWYRQDPGQGLRLIYYSQIVNDFQKGDIAEGYSVSREKKESFPLTVTSAQKNPTAFYLCASRSDREAYEQYFGPGTRLTVT.

The V call is TRBV6-5, the J call TRBJ2-2, with 12 bases fitting TRBD2. CDR1 is MNHEY and CDR2 is SVGAGI in the germline V gene. Losses at the gene ends were 6 bases for V and 6 bases for J; bases not matched to a gene: 2. The CDR3 totals 14 residues. CDR3 amino acids: CASSPSGGAGELFF. CDR3 bases: TGTGCCAGCAGCCCTAGCGGGGGGGCCGGGGAGCTGTTTTTT.

The V call is TRBV2, the J call TRBJ2-3; TRBD2 aligns across 8 bases. Germline values: CDR1 SNHLY, CDR2 FYNNEI. There are 14 residues in the CDR3. V shed 7 bases and J 0 bases; nucleotides not matched to a gene: 3. Written as DNA, the CDR3 is TGTGCCAGCAAGGCGGGGGGTAGCACAGATACGCAGTATTTT. Translating it yields CASKAGGSTDTQYF. Using reference TRBV2 and TRBJ2-3 for the parts outside the CDR3, the full variable domain is EPEVTQTPSHQVTQMGQEVILRCVPISNHLYFYWYRQILGQKVEFLVSFYNNEISEKSEIFDDQFSVERPDGSNFTLKIRSTKLEDSAMYFCASKAGGSTDTQYFGPGTRLTVL.

The chain carries TRBV11-3 and TRBJ1-4; no firm D call. V lost 5 bases and J 8 bases, leaving 12 bases between the germline ends. Germline CDR1 reads SGHNT; CDR2 reads YENEEA. This CDR3 has 13 residues. The CDR3 loop is CASSPNRAEKLFF. The CDR3 DNA is TGTGCCAGCAGCCCTAATCGAGCCGAAAAACTGTTTTTT.

The chain links TRBV6-1 to TRBJ2-2; D perhaps matches TRBD1 (6 bases). Trimming removed 1 base from V and 9 bases from J, with 15 bases in between. Per the germline V gene, CDR1 is MNHNS and CDR2 is SASEGT. This CDR3 has 15 amino acids. The CDR3 bases are TGTGCCAGCAGTGAAGTCGGCAGGGGCCACCGGGAGCTGTTTTTT. Encoded protein: CASSEVGRGHRELFF.

The rearrangement links TRBV6-1 to TRBJ2-3; 7 bases match TRBD2. Germline V CDR1 and CDR2: MNHNS, SASEGT. The length of the CDR3 is 15 residues. The ends lost 4 bases at V and 3 bases at J; junction bases unmatched: 7. This CDR3 reads CASSAGGKRTDTQYF. The CDR3 DNA is TGTGCCAGCAGTGCGGGAGGTAAAAGGACAGATACGCAGTATTTT.

The chain combines TRBV7-2 with TRBJ2-2; TRBD1 is a possible D gene (6 bases). V shed 5 bases and J shed 4 bases, with 11 bases lying between them. There are 14 residues in the CDR3. CDR1 SGHTA and CDR2 FQGNSA come from the germline V gene. The CDR3 region has the DNA TGTGCCAGCAGCACCGGGACAACCACCGGGGAGCTGTTTTTT. Encoded protein: CASSTGTTTGELFF.

This chain joins TRBV5-4 and TRBJ1-1, with 7 bases identical to TRBD1. V shed 4 bases and J 8 bases; nucleotides not matched to a gene: 11. This CDR3 has 14 residues. Germline CDR1 is SGHNT and CDR2 is YYREEE (reference sequence). CDR3 DNA: TGTGCCAGCAGCCCAGGGGACAGCCCGTTAGAAGCTTTCTTT. Its translation: CASSPGDSPLEAFF.